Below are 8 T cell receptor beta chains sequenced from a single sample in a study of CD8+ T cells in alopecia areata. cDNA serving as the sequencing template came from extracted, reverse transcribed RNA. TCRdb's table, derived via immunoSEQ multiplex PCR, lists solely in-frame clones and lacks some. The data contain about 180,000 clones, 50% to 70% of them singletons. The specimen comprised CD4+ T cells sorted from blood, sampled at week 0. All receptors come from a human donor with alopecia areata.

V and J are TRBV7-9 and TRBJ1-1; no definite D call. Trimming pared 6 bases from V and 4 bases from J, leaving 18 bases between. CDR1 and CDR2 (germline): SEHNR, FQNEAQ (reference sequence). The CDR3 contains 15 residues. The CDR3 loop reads CASSLKPGVGTEAFF. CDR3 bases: TGTGCCAGCAGTCTAAAACCTGGGGTCGGCACTGAAGCTTTCTTT.

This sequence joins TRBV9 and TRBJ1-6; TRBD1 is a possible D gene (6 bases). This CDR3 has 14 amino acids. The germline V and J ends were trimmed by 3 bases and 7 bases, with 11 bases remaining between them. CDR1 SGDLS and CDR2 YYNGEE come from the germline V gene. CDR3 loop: CASSETGRNSPLHF. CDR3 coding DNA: TGTGCCAGCAGCGAGACAGGACGAAATTCACCCCTCCACTTT. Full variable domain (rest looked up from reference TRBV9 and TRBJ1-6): DSGVTQTPKHLITATGQRVTLRCSPRSGDLSVYWYQQSLDQGLQFLIQYYNGEERAKGNILERFSAQQFPDLHSELNLSSLELGDSALYFCASSETGRNSPLHFGNGTRLTVT.

The CDR3 here is CAMGRDRQGADTQYF. The CDR3 DNA reads TGTGCCATGGGCCGGGACCGGCAGGGCGCAGATACGCAGTATTTT. The chain couples TRBV2 to TRBJ2-3; D tentatively reads TRBD1 or TRBD2 (5 bases each). Trimming took off 10 bases at V and 4 bases at J, with 21 bases between the two ends. Germline CDR1 is SNHLY and CDR2 is FYNNEI. The CDR3 covers 15 residues. Full variable domain (missing parts from reference TRBV2 and TRBJ2-3): EPEVTQTPSHQVTQMGQEVILRCVPISNHLYFYWYRQILGQKVEFLVSFYNNEISEKSEIFDDQFSVERPDGSNFTLKIRSTKLEDSAMYFCAMGRDRQGADTQYFGPGTRLTVL.

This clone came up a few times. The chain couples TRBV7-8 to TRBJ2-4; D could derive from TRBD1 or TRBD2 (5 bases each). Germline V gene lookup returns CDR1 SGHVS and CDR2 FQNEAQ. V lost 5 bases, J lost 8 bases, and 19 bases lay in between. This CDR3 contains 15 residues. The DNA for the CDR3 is TGTGCCAGCAGCCTTTCTGGGGGAAGGGGATACATTCAGTACTTC. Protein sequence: CASSLSGGRGYIQYF.

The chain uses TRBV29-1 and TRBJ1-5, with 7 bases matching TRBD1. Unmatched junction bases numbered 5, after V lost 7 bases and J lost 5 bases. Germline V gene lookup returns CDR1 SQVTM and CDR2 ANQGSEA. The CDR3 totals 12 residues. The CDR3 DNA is TGCAGCGCAAGAACAGGGGATCAGCCCCAGCATTTT. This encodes CSARTGDQPQHF.

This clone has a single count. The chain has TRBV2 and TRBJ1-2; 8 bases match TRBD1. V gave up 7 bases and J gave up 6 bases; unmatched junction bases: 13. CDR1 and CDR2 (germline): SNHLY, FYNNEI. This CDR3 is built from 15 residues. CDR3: CASTPDGTGTNGYTF. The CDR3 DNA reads TGTGCCAGCACTCCTGATGGGACAGGAACCAATGGCTACACCTTC.

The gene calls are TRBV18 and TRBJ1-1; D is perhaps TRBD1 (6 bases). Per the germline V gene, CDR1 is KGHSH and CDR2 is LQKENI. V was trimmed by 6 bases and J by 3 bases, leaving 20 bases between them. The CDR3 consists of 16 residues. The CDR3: CASSPTWGLRDTEAFF. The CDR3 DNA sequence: TGTGCCAGCTCCCCTACGTGGGGGCTTAGGGACACTGAAGCTTTCTTT.

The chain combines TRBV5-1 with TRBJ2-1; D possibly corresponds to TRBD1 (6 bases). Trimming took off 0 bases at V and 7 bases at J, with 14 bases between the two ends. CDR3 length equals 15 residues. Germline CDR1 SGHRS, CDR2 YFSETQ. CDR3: CASSLGGRSWNEQFF. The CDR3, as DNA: TGCGCCAGCAGCTTGGGGGGGCGGTCGTGGAATGAGCAGTTCTTC.